Sequencing of this TCR beta chain was carried out in a study of T cells in localized non-small cell lung cancer. With respect to this clone: The antigen is unknown.

Overall study results and limits: Detection in adjacent lung was observed for a median 57 of the top 100 tumor clones. A single tumor region was sequenced, leaving heterogeneity possible. Clonality peaked in uninvolved adjacent lung rather than tumor.

After removal of 2 bases from V and 7 bases from J, the junction contained 5 bases not matched to a gene. Germline V CDR1 and CDR2: MNHEY, SVGAGI. This CDR3 spans 14 amino acids. Clones were sequenced by immunoSEQ multiplex PCR, and TCRdb holds only the in-frame ones, with some missing. This table holds around 35,000 clones, 80% found once. This specimen was peripheral blood, taken before any cancer treatment. The chain has TRBV6-5 and TRBJ1-2, with TRBD1 matching over 9 bases. This receptor was identified in a male donor older than 55 with stage III squamous cell lung carcinoma. CDR3 DNA: TGTGCCAGCAGTTACGCACAGGGGGCGGGTGGCTACACCTTC. It codes for CASSYAQGAGGYTF.